This TCR beta chain was recovered during a study of regulatory T cells in long-lasting Graves disease. Study summary: Patients met the persistent Graves' disease definition after over 5 years of antithyroid drugs with positive TSH receptor antibodies.

General study points: Persistent patients shared 2,700 or so public clonotypes among themselves. Newly diagnosed patients shared fewer, at about a thousand. Possibly, too few samples lowered accuracy. Under persistent disease, TRBV28, TRBJ1-2 and TRBJ2-5 were used preferentially.

Arm-PCR of CDR3 regions with iRepertoire HTBI primers generated TCR beta libraries. TCRdb passed the multiplex PCR reads through MiXCR, listing each CDR3 protein once. In the table there are over 350,000 distinct CDR3 sequences, 20% of which are singletons. This clonotype was observed many times. The antigen is not known. Trimming removed 1 base at V and 0 bases at J, with 6 bases between. The CDR3 totals 13 residues. Germline V gene sequence: CDR1 GTSNPN, CDR2 SVGIG (reference sequence). The time point denotes: persistent/refractory GD, antithyroid drugs over 5 years with positive TRAb. Following extraction of RNA from PBMCs, that RNA was used to make the TCR library.

The clonotype originates from a female donor with Graves disease. The sample consisted of peripheral blood mononuclear cells (PBMCs), taken when the disease was refractory, from a patient treated with antithyroid drugs. The rearrangement uses TRBV30 and TRBJ2-5; no clear D. The CDR3 DNA sequence: TGTGCCTGGAGTGGGGGTAACCAAGAGACCCAGTACTTC. As protein: CAWSGGNQETQYF.